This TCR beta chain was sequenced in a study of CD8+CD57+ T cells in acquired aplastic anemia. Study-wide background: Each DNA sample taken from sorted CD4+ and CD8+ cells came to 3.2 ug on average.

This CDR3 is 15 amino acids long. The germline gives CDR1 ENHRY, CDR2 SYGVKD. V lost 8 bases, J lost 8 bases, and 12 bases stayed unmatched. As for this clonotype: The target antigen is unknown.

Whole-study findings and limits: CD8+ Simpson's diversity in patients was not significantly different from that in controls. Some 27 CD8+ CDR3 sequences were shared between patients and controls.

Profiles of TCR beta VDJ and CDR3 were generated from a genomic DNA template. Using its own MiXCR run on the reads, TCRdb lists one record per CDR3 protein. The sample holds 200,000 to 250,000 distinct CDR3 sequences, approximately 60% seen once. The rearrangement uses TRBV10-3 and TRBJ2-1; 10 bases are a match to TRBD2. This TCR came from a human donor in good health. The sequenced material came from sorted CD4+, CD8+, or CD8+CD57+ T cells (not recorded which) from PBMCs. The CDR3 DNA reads TGTGCCATCCGCCTCGGACTAGCGGATAGGGATGAGCAGTTCTTC. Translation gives CAIRLGLADRDEQFF.